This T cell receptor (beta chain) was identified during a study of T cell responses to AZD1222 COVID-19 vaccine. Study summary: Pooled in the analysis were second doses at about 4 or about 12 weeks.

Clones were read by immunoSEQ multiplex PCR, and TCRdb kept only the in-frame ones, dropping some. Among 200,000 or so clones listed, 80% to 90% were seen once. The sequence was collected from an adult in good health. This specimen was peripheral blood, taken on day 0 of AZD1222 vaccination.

In DNA, the CDR3 is TGTGCCAGCAGTGAAGCGCCCGGGGGACAAGATGGCTACACCTTC. It translates to CASSEAPGGQDGYTF. The V call is TRBV2, the J call TRBJ1-2; D perhaps matches TRBD1 (6 bases). Germline CDR1 is SNHLY and CDR2 is FYNNEI. V was shortened by 0 bases and J by 6 bases, with 14 bases between the two germline ends. The length of the CDR3 is 15 residues. Looking up the rest from reference TRBV2 and TRBJ1-2 gives the full variable domain: EPEVTQTPSHQVTQMGQEVILRCVPISNHLYFYWYRQILGQKVEFLVSFYNNEISEKSEIFDDQFSVERPDGSNFTLKIRSTKLEDSAMYFCASSEAPGGQDGYTFGSGTRLTVV.